This T cell receptor (beta chain) was retrieved from a study of regulatory T cells in long-lasting Graves disease. iRepertoire HTBI primers and Arm-PCR of CDR3 regions built TCR beta libraries. TCRdb re-called the multiplex PCR reads with MiXCR, one entry per CDR3 protein. This sample has 350,000 to 500,000 distinct CDR3 sequences, with approximately 15% found just once. Time point defined: newly diagnosed GD, antithyroid drugs for less than 3 months. From RNA extracted from PBMCs, the TCR library was made. J was trimmed by 7 bases and V by 5 bases; bases with no gene match: 5. The CDR3 loop spans 14 amino acids. CDR1 is MNHEY, CDR2 SMNVEV, per germline (reference sequence). In addition, the sample was reused for a study of T cells in Graves' hyperthyroidism and ophthalmopathy.

Sequences were derived from peripheral blood mononuclear cells (PBMCs), sampled at new diagnosis, from a patient treated with antithyroid drugs. The TCR sequence derives from a woman aged 50 to 65 with Graves disease. The chain recombines TRBV27 with TRBJ1-5; 10 bases align to TRBD1. The CDR3 DNA reads as TGTGCCAGCAGTCAGACAGGGGGCAGACAGCCCCAGCATTTT. This translates into CASSQTGGRQPQHF.